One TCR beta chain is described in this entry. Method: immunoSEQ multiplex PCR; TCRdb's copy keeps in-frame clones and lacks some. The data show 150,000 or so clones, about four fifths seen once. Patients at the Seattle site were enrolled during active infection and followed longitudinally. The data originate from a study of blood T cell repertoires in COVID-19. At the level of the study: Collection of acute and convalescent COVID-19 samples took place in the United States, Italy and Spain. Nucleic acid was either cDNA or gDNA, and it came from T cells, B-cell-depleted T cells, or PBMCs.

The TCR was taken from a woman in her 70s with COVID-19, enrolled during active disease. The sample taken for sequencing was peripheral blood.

The CDR3 protein is CSVVWGRGFDTQYF. For the CDR3, the DNA is TGCAGCGTTGTATGGGGCAGGGGGTTCGATACGCAGTATTTT. The J gene is TRBJ2-3, the V gene TRBV29-1, with TRBD1 matching over 7 bases. The CDR3 is 14 amino acids. CDR1 and CDR2 (germline): SQVTM, ANQGSEA. Trimming at V came to 4 bases and at J to 6 bases, leaving 10 bases not matched to a gene.